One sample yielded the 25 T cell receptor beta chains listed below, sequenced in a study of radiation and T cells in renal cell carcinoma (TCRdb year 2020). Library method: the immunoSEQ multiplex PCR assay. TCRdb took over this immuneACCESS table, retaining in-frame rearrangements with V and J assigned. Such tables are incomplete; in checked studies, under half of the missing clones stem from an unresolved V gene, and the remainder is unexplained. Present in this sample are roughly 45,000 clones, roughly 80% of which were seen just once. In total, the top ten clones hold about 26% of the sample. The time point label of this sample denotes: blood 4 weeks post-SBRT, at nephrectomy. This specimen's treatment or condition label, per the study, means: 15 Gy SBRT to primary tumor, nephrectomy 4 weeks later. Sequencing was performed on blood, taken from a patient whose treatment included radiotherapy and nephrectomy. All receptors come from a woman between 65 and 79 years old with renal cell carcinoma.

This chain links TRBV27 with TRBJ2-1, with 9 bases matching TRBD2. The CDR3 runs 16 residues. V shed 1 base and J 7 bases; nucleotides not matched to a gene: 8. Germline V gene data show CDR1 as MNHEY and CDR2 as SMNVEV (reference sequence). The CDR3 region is CASSLWSGGKNNEQFF. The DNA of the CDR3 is TGTGCCAGCAGTTTATGGAGCGGGGGGAAAAATAATGAGCAGTTCTTC.

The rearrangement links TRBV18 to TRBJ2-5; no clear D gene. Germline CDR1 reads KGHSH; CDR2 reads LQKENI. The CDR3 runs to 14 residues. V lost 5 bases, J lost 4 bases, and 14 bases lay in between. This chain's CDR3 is CASSVSPTGETQYF. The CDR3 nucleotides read TGTGCCAGCTCAGTGAGCCCTACCGGAGAGACCCAGTACTTC.

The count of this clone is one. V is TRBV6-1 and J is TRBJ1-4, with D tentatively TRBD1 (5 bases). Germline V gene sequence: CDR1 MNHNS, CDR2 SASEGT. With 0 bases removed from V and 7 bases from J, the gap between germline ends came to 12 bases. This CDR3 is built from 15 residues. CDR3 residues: CASSEAPRDTEKLFF. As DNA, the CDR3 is TGTGCCAGCAGTGAAGCTCCCAGGGATACTGAAAAACTGTTTTTT.

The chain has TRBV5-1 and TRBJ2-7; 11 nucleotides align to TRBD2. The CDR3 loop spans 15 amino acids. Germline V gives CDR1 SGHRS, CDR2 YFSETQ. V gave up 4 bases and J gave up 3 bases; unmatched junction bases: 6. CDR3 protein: CASSPGLAGGYEQYF. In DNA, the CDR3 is TGCGCCAGCAGCCCTGGCCTAGCGGGAGGCTACGAGCAGTACTTC. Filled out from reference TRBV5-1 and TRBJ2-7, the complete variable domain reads KAGVTQTPRYLIKTRGQQVTLSCSPISGHRSVSWYQQTPGQGLQFLFEYFSETQRNKGNFPGRFSGRQFSNSRSEMNVSTLELGDSALYLCASSPGLAGGYEQYFGPGTRLTVT.

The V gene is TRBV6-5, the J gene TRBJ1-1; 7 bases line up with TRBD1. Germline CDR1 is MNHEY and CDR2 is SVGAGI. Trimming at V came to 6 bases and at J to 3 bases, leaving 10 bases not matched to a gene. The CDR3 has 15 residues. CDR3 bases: TGTGCCAGCAGCACACGCCCTACAGGGGACACTGAAGCTTTCTTT. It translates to CASSTRPTGDTEAFF.

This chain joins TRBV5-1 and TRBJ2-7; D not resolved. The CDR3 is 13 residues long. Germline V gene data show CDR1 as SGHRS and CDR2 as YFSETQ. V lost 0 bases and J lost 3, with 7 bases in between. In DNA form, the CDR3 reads TGCGCCAGCAGCTTGGGGACCTACTACGAGCAGTACTTC. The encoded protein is CASSLGTYYEQYF.

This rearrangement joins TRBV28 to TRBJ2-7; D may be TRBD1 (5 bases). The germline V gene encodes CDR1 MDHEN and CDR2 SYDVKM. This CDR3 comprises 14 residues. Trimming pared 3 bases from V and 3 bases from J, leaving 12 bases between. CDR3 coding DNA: TGTGCCAGCAGTTTTGGCAGGGAAGGCTACGAGCAGTACTTC. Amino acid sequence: CASSFGREGYEQYF.

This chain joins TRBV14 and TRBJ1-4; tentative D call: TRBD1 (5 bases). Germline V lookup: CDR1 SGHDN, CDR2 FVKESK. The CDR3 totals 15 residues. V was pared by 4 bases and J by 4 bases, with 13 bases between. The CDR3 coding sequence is TGTGCCAGCAGCCCTCCGGGAGGGGTTAATGAAAAACTGTTTTTT. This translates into CASSPPGGVNEKLFF. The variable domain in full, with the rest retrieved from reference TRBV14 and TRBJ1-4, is EAGVTQFPSHSVIEKGQTVTLRCDPISGHDNLYWYRRVMGKEIKFLLHFVKESKQDESGMPNNRFLAERTGGTYSTLKVQPAELEDSGVYFCASSPPGGVNEKLFFGSGTQLSVL.

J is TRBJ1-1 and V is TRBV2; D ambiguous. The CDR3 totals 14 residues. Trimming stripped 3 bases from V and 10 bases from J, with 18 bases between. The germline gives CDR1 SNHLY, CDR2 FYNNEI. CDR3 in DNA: TGTGCCAGCAGTGATCGTAGACCCGGCCGTCGAGCTTTCTTT. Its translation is CASSDRRPGRRAFF.

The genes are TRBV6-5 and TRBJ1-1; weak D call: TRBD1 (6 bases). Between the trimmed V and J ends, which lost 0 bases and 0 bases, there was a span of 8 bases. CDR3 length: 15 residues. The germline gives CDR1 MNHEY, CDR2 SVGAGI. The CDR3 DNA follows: TGTGCCAGCAGTTACTCGTACAGGGTGAACACTGAAGCTTTCTTT. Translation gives CASSYSYRVNTEAFF.

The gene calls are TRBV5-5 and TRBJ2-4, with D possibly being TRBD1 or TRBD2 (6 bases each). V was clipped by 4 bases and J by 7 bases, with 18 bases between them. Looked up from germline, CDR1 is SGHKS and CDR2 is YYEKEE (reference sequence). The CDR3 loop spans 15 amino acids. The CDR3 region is CASSRVKGEENIQYF. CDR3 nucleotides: TGTGCCAGCAGCCGGGTTAAGGGGGAGGAGAACATTCAGTACTTC.

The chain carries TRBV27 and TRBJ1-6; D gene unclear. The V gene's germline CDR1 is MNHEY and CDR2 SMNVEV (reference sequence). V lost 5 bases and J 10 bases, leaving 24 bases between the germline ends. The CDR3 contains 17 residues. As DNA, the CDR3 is TGTGCCAGCAGTGCCCATCATGGCTCCTCCGAGGAATCACCCCTCCACTTT. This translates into CASSAHHGSSEESPLHF.

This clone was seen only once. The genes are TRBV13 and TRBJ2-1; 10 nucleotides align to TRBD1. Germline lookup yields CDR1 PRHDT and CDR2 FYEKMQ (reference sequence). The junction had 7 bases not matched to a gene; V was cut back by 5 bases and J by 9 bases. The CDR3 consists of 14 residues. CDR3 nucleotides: TGTGCCAGCAGCCTCGACAGGGGGCAGATTGAGCAGTTCTTC. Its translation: CASSLDRGQIEQFF.

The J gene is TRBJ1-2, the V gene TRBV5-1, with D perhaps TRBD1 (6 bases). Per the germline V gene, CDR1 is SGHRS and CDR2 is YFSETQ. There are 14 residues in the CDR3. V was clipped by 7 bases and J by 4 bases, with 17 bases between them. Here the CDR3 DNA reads TGCGCCAGCTGCCGGGACACCCTGTCCTATGGCTACACCTTC. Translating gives CASCRDTLSYGYTF.

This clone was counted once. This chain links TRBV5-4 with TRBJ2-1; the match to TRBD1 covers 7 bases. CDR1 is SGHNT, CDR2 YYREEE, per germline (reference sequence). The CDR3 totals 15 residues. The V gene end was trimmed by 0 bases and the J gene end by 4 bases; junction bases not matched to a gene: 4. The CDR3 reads CASSLERDSYNEQFF. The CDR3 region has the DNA TGTGCCAGCAGCTTGGAACGGGACAGTTACAATGAGCAGTTCTTC.

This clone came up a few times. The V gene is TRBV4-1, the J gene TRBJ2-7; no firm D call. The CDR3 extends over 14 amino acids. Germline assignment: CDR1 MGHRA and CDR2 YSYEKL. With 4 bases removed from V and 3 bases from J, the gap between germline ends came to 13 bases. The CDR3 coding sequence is TGCGCCAGCAGCCCAGATGGATCCCTCTACGAGCAGTACTTC. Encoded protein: CASSPDGSLYEQYF.

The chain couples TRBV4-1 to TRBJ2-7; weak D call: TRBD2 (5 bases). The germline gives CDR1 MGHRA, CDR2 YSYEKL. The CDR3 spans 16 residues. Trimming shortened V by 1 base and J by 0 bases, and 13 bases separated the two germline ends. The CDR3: CASSQGSGLSSYEQYF. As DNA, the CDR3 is TGCGCCAGCAGCCAAGGCTCCGGACTCAGCTCCTACGAGCAGTACTTC.

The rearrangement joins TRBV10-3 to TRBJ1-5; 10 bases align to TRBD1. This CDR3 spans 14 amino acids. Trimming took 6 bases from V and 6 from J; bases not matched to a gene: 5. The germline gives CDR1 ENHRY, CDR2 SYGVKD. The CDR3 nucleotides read TGTGCCATCAGCCCTCGGGACAGGGGTCAGCCCCAGCATTTT. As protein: CAISPRDRGQPQHF.

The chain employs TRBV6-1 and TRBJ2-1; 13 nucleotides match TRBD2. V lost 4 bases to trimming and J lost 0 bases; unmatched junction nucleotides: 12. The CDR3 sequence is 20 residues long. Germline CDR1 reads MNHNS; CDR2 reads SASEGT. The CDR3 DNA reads TGTGCCAGCAGTGGAAATCGACTAGCGGGAGGCCTGGACTCCTACAATGAGCAGTTCTTC. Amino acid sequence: CASSGNRLAGGLDSYNEQFF.

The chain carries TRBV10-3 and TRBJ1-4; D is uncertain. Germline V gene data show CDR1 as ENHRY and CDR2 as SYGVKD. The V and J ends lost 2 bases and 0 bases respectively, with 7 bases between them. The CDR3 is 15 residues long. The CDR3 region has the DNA TGTGCCATCAGTGAGGTCGGGGCAACTAATGAAAAACTGTTTTTT. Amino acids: CAISEVGATNEKLFF.

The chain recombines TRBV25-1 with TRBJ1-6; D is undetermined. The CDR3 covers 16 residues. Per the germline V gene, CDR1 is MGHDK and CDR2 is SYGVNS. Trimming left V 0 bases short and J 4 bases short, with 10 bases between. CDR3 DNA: TGTGCCAGCAGTGAATATTCAGGCTCATATAATTCACCCCTCCACTTT. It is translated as CASSEYSGSYNSPLHF. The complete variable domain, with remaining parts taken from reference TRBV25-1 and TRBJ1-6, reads EADIYQTPRYLVIGTGKKITLECSQTMGHDKMYWYQQDPGMELHLIHYSYGVNSTEKGDLSSESTVSRIRTEHFPLTLESARPSHTSQYLCASSEYSGSYNSPLHFGNGTRLTVT.

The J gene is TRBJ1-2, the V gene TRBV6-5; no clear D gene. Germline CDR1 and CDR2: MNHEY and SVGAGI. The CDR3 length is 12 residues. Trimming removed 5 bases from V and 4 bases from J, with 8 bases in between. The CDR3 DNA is TGTGCCAGCAGTCCCGGGCCCTATGGCTACACCTTC. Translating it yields CASSPGPYGYTF.

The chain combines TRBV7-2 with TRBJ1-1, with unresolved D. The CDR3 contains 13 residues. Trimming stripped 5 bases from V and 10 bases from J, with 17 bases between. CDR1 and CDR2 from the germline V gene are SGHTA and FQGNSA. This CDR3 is CASSTEVGRLAFF. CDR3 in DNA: TGTGCCAGCAGCACGGAGGTGGGCCGTCTAGCTTTCTTT. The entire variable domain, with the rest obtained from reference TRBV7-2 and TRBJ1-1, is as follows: GAGVSQSPSNKVTEKGKDVELRCDPISGHTALYWYRQSLGQGLEFLIYFQGNSAPDKSGLPSDRFSAERTGGSVSTLTIQRTQQEDSAVYLCASSTEVGRLAFFGQGTRLTVV.

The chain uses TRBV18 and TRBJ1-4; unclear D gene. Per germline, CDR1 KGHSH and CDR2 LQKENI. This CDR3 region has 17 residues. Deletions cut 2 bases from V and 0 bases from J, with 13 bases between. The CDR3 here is CASSPGVLSATNEKLFF. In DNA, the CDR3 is TGTGCCAGCTCACCAGGGGTCTTAAGTGCAACTAATGAAAAACTGTTTTTT. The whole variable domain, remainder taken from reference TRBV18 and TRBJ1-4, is NAGVMQNPRHLVRRRGQEARLRCSPMKGHSHVYWYRQLPEEGLKFMVYLQKENIIDESGMPKERFSAEFPKEGPSILRIQQVVRGDSAAYFCASSPGVLSATNEKLFFGSGTQLSVL.

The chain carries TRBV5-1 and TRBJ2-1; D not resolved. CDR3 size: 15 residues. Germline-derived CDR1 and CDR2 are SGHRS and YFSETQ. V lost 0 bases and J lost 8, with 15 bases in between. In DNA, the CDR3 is TGCGCCAGCAGCTTGGCCTCGGTCTGGCTTGATGAGCAGTTCTTC. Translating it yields CASSLASVWLDEQFF.